The rows below give T cell receptor beta chains drawn from one sample of a study of graft-versus-host responses after intestinal transplantation. Their cognate antigens are unknown. Only in-frame clones appear in the TCRdb table, and some are missing; sequencing was by immunoSEQ multiplex PCR. The data hold 90,000 to 150,000 clones, with approximately 95% observed a single time. Here the sequenced sample was unstimulated CD4+ T cells sorted from spleen or lymph node cells, taken before intestinal transplant. The receptors originated from a human donor who received an intestinal transplant. The CDR3 runs from the conserved cysteine through the conserved F or W. D genes are given only for firm matches. Expanded clones are given a class, and other clones once, few, many or no size at all.

size: -; J: TRBJ2-1; D: -; V: TRBV7-6; CDR3: CASSVAGAYNEQFF; DNA: TGTGCCAGCAGCGTTGCCGGGGCGTACAATGAGCAGTTCTTC
size: -; J: TRBJ2-2; D: -; V: TRBV9; CDR3: CASSQGSRTGELFF; DNA: TGTGCCAGCAGCCAGGGGAGTCGGACCGGGGAGCTGTTTTTT
size: -; J: TRBJ1-2; D: -; V: TRBV28; CDR3: CASSGTGHGYTF; DNA: TGTGCCAGCAGCGGTACAGGGCATGGCTACACCTTC
size: -; J: TRBJ2-7; D: -; V: TRBV6-5; CDR3: CASKGSGIYEQYF; DNA: TGTGCCAGCAAGGGTAGCGGAATCTACGAGCAGTACTTC
size: -; J: TRBJ1-1; D: -; V: TRBV7-3; CDR3: CASSLVQGNREAFF; DNA: TGTGCCAGCAGCTTAGTCCAGGGTAATCGCGAAGCTTTCTTT
size: -; J: TRBJ2-2; D: -; V: TRBV5-1; CDR3: CASSLGHVNTGELFF; DNA: TGCGCCAGCAGCTTGGGTCACGTAAACACCGGGGAGCTGTTTTTT
size: -; J: TRBJ1-2; D: TRBD1; V: TRBV25-1; CDR3: CASSDPLTGGDGYTF; DNA: TGTGCCAGCAGTGATCCTCTGACAGGGGGCGATGGCTACACCTTC
size: -; J: TRBJ2-7; D: TRBD2; V: TRBV4-2; CDR3: CASSQAGTSGKVGYEQYF; DNA: TGTGCCAGCAGCCAAGCCGGGACTAGCGGGAAAGTGGGGTACGAGCAGTACTTC
size: -; J: TRBJ2-1; D: -; V: TRBV6-6; CDR3: CASRSTSSYNEQFF; DNA: TGTGCCAGCAGGTCGACGAGCTCCTACAATGAGCAGTTCTTC
size: once; J: TRBJ2-5; D: TRBD2; V: TRBV15; CDR3: CATSRVPGLAYQETQYF; DNA: TGTGCCACCAGCAGGGTCCCGGGACTAGCGTACCAAGAGACCCAGTACTTC
size: -; J: TRBJ2-7; D: -; V: TRBV7-2; CDR3: CASRWDGNSYEQYF; DNA: TGTGCCAGCAGATGGGACGGCAACTCCTACGAGCAGTACTTC
size: -; J: TRBJ2-7; D: -; V: TRBV6-6; CDR3: CASSYPDMGNYEQYF; DNA: TGTGCCAGCAGTTACCCGGATATGGGGAACTACGAGCAGTACTTC
size: -; J: TRBJ2-5; D: -; V: TRBV28; CDR3: CASSLPRGVLQETQYF; DNA: TGTGCCAGCAGTTTACCCAGGGGAGTGTTACAAGAGACCCAGTACTTC
size: once; J: TRBJ1-1; D: -; V: TRBV28; CDR3: CAILQGMNTEAFF; DNA: TGTGCCATACTACAGGGAATGAACACTGAAGCTTTCTTT
size: -; J: TRBJ1-5; D: -; V: TRBV5-3; CDR3: CFDVTPQHF; DNA: TGTTTCGACGTCACCCCCCAGCATTTT
size: once; J: TRBJ2-2; D: -; V: TRBV7-9; CDR3: CASSGRGEAGELFF; DNA: TGTGCCAGCAGCGGGAGGGGGGAAGCCGGGGAGCTGTTTTTT
size: once; J: TRBJ2-3; D: TRBD2; V: TRBV27; CDR3: CASSSTGRSADTQYF; DNA: TGTGCCAGCTCCTCCACCGGGAGGAGCGCAGATACGCAGTATTTT
size: -; J: TRBJ2-1; D: TRBD2; V: TRBV7-6; CDR3: CASSLGLAGSNEQFF; DNA: TGTGCCAGCAGCTTAGGACTAGCGGGAAGCAATGAGCAGTTCTTC
size: -; J: TRBJ1-2; D: -; V: TRBV5-1; CDR3: CASSLRGSGSGYGYTF; DNA: TGCGCCAGCAGCTTGAGAGGGTCAGGGAGTGGCTATGGCTACACCTTC
size: -; J: TRBJ2-1; D: -; V: TRBV18; CDR3: CASSPGLENSEQFF; DNA: TGTGCCAGCTCACCAGGGTTGGAGAACTCTGAGCAGTTCTTC
size: -; J: TRBJ2-3; D: TRBD2; V: TRBV30; CDR3: CAWSGLSGRTDTQYF; DNA: TGTGCCTGGAGTGGTTTGAGCGGGAGGACAGATACGCAGTATTTT
size: -; J: TRBJ1-5; D: -; V: TRBV7-2; CDR3: CASSFQGPTNQPQHF; DNA: TGTGCCAGCAGCTTTCAAGGACCGACAAATCAGCCCCAGCATTTT
size: -; J: TRBJ1-5; D: -; V: TRBV6-1; CDR3: CACSVSLNSNQPQHF; DNA: TGTGCCTGCAGTGTGAGTCTGAATAGCAATCAGCCCCAGCATTTT
size: -; J: TRBJ2-7; D: -; V: TRBV6-5; CDR3: CASSSHIGYEQYF; DNA: TGTGCCAGCAGTTCTCATATCGGTTACGAGCAGTACTTC
size: -; J: TRBJ2-1; D: -; V: TRBV11-2; CDR3: CASSPRGAAIGEQFF; DNA: TGTGCCAGCAGCCCCCGGGGAGCGGCCATAGGAGAGCAGTTCTTC
size: -; J: TRBJ2-7; D: TRBD1; V: TRBV7-2; CDR3: CASSLGTRQGSSYEQYF; DNA: TGTGCCAGCAGCTTAGGGACCCGACAGGGTTCCTCCTACGAGCAGTACTTC
size: -; J: TRBJ2-3; D: -; V: TRBV6-4; CDR3: CASSDQGGDTQYF; DNA: TGTGCCAGCAGTGACCAGGGGGGGGATACGCAGTATTTT
size: -; J: TRBJ1-2; D: -; V: TRBV19; CDR3: CASSMRTNYGYTF; DNA: TGTGCCAGTAGTATGAGGACTAACTATGGCTACACCTTC
size: once; J: TRBJ1-2; D: -; V: TRBV12-5; CDR3: CASGLAGYGYTF; DNA: TGTGCTAGTGGTTTGGCGGGCTATGGCTACACCTTC
size: -; J: TRBJ2-1; D: TRBD2; V: TRBV29-1; CDR3: CSVLGLAFIDEQFF; DNA: TGCAGCGTTTTGGGACTAGCGTTTATCGATGAGCAGTTCTTC
size: -; J: TRBJ2-1; D: -; V: TRBV6-1; CDR3: CASSLVRNEQFF; DNA: TGTGCCAGCAGCCTAGTGAGGAATGAGCAGTTCTTC
size: -; J: TRBJ2-5; D: TRBD2; V: TRBV7-2; CDR3: CASSLDWAGGPRGETQYF; DNA: TGTGCCAGCAGCTTAGATTGGGCGGGAGGGCCACGTGGAGAGACCCAGTACTTC
size: -; J: TRBJ2-7; D: -; V: TRBV11-2; CDR3: CASSLPESYEQYF; DNA: TGTGCCAGCAGCTTGCCAGAGAGCTACGAGCAGTACTTC
size: -; J: TRBJ1-1; D: -; V: TRBV6-5; CDR3: CASSYGVSDTEAFF; DNA: TGTGCCAGCAGTTATGGGGTTTCCGACACTGAAGCTTTCTTT
size: -; J: TRBJ2-2; D: -; V: TRBV6-5; CDR3: CASSFQDYHTGELFF; DNA: TGTGCCAGCAGTTTCCAGGACTATCACACCGGGGAGCTGTTTTTT
size: -; J: TRBJ2-2; D: -; V: TRBV5-1; CDR3: CASSPALRELFF; DNA: TGCGCCAGCAGCCCGGCTCTCCGGGAGCTGTTTTTT
size: once; J: TRBJ1-2; D: TRBD1; V: TRBV7-8; CDR3: CASSSGQDDGYTF; DNA: TGTGCCAGCAGCTCCGGACAGGACGATGGCTACACCTTC
size: -; J: TRBJ2-2; D: TRBD1; V: TRBV7-3; CDR3: CASSLATGVLNTGELFF; DNA: TGTGCCAGCAGTTTGGCCACAGGGGTTCTCAACACCGGGGAGCTGTTTTTT
size: -; J: TRBJ1-2; D: -; V: TRBV29-1; CDR3: CSVARGRVTF; DNA: TGCAGCGTGGCACGGGGGCGTGTCACCTTC
size: -; J: TRBJ2-3; D: -; V: TRBV9; CDR3: CASSVQTIDTQYF; DNA: TGTGCCAGCAGCGTCCAGACTATAGATACGCAGTATTTT